This T cell receptor beta chain was retrieved from a study of a mutant IDH1 vaccine in newly diagnosed glioma (dated by TCRdb to 2020 to 2023). Regarding the complete study: Of the 30 to 35 treated patients, 62.5% were male and roughly 40% were female, and a mean age of about 37 years was recorded. For exploratory analyses, longitudinal TCRB deep sequencing was carried out in roughly 23 treated patients wherever samples were available. Peripheral blood was collected at six visits: V03 (baseline), V05, V07, V10, V12 and V13. Before enrollment, patients had received standard therapy of radiotherapy alone, temozolomide alone, or radiochemotherapy with temozolomide; most received the combination.

Library generation was performed with the immunoSEQ multiplex PCR assay. The hsTCRB Kit was used according to the manufacturer's protocol to amplify rearranged TCR beta chain sequences. TCRB libraries were sequenced on an Illumina MiSeq. Regarding the original processing steps: The kit vendor's proprietary platform handled demultiplexing, trimming and gene mapping. TCRdb carries this immuneACCESS record with in-frame sequences only. Its versions omit some clonotypes, under half of them owing to an unresolved V gene in the studies checked, with the rest unexplained. The D gene and trimming were derived from the DNA, and the V and J assignments and clone size from that table. For this sample the table gives under 75,000 clones, of which more than 85% were detected only once. Roughly 2.5% of the sample is taken by the ten largest. The study at large found these results: It was noted by the authors that analyses of patient blood samples could not be reproduced owing to sample limitations. Pseudoprogression seemed to be unrelated to changes in the top peripheral T cell clonotypes found by TCRB sequencing. Availability determined which PBMC samples were chosen for TCRB deep sequencing. Immune responses induced by the vaccine were seen in 90% to 95% of patients across multiple MHC alleles.

V drops 1 base and J drops 6 bases, leaving 14 bases in between. The germline V gene sets CDR1 to SGDLS and CDR2 to YYNGEE. CDR3 length: 15 amino acids, cysteine to phenylalanine. Solely the CDR3 DNA is kept, with 45 bases framed from the first base. This specimen's time point label, interpreted: baseline, week 1 (first vaccination visit). What the treatment or condition label conveys for this sample: pre-vaccination baseline after standard-of-care therapy. Newly diagnosed WHO grade 3 or 4 IDH1-mutant astrocytomas showing loss of nuclear ATRX were present in the donors. The samples were drawn from NOA16, a multicentre, single-arm, open-label phase I trial in Germany that tested a mutant IDH1 peptide vaccine in humans for the first time. Visit V03 blood draws served as the baseline sample for immunogenicity testing. The DNeasy Blood and Tissue Kit was used to extract genomic DNA from EDTA blood for TCRB sequencing.

A remark on this clone: Its antigen has not been determined. There are no base qualities to consult, and no much larger clone falls within one base.

Sequenced here: PBMCs, sampled from a glioma patient treated with radiotherapy, temozolomide or both. The chain links TRBV9 with TRBJ1-5, with the D segment identity uncertain. The source of this sequence is a man aged 50 to 60 with glioma. The CDR3 has the sequence CASSVTGGRGQPQHF. The DNA is TGTGCCAGCAGCGTAACCGGTGGTCGAGGTCAGCCCCAGCATTTT.